This record looks at one T cell receptor (beta chain) sequence and its context. The antigen remains unidentified. Pools of viral peptides were used by the ViraFEST assay to expand antigen-specific CD4+ T cells ahead of sequencing. Once cultured for around 11 days, the cells underwent separation to obtain CD4+ T cells. Vaccine recipients had no previous SARS-CoV-2 infection; their nucleocapsid antibodies were negative. Assay used: immunoSEQ multiplex PCR; TCRdb lists only in-frame clones, some missing. The sample carries about 41,000 clones, roughly 82% recorded once. The sample originates from a study of vaccination effects on CD4 cells after COVID-19. The V gene lost 0 bases and the J gene lost 2 bases, with 16 bases spanning the gap. This CDR3 is 17 amino acids long. Germline V CDR1 and CDR2: WNHNN, SYGVQD (reference sequence).

Sequencing was performed on CD4+ T cells from PBMCs cultured with HCoV-NL63 spike peptides, taken before COVID-19 vaccination. The chain combines TRBV10-1 with TRBJ1-1; D unclear. The TCR was taken from a human donor who received a COVID-19 vaccine. CDR3: CASSESTGGDPNTEAFF. The DNA of the CDR3 is TGCGCCAGCAGTGAGTCGACGGGCGGTGACCCAAACACTGAAGCTTTCTTT.